This TCR beta chain was documented in a study of long-term antiretroviral therapy in people with HIV. Findings and limits, study-wide: ART adherence, viral resistance and therapy changes were undocumented.

Participants who had HIV were, without exception, treated in the United States. Trimming shortened V by 6 bases and J by 7 bases, and 9 bases separated the two germline ends. The CDR3 is made up of 12 amino acids. Per the germline V gene, CDR1 is SGHNT and CDR2 is YENEEA. About this clone: The antigen is not known.

Assay version v3.0 of immunoSEQ was used, and it was run at survey level. Method: immunoSEQ multiplex PCR; TCRdb's copy keeps in-frame clones and lacks some. The sample has roughly 24,000 clones; more than 75% are singletons. The TCR was taken from a man aged 35-49 years with HIV. Here the sequenced sample was unsorted PBMCs, taken roughly 4.9 years after starting antiretroviral therapy. The chain links TRBV11-3 to TRBJ2-2; D gene ambiguous. CDR3 nucleotide sequence: TGTGCCAGCAGTCTAAGGTTCGGGGAGCTGTTTTTT. This encodes CASSLRFGELFF.